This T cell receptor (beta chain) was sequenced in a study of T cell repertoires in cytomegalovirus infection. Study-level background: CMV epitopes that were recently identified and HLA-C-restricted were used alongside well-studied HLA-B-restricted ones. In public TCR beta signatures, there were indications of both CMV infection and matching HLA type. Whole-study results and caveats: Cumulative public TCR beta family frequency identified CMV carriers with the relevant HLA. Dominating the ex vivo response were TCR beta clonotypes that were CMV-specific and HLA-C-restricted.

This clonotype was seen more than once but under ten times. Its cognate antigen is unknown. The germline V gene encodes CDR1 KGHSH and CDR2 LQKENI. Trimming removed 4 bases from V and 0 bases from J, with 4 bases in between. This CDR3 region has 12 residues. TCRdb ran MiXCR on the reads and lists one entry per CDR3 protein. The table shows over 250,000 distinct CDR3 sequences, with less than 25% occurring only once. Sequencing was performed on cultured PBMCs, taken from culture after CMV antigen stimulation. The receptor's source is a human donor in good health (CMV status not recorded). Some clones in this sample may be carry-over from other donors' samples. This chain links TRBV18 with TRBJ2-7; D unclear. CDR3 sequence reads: CASSQDSYEQYV. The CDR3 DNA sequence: TGTGCCAGCTCACAGGACTCCTACGAGCAGTACGTC.